This passage covers 3 T cell receptor beta chains from one sample sequenced in a study of blood T cells in healthy people across ages (dated by TCRdb to between 2014 and 2016). The library was generated by 5' RACE. Instrument on record: Illumina HiSeq 2500. The second PCR ran for roughly 6 to 11 cycles and used a J-beta primer mix along with a sample-barcoded 5' primer. TCRdb redid the processing of the public reads, applying fastp at Q25 and MiXCR, and retained in-frame beta chains. When rows share a CDR3 protein, they turn into one entry using the most common DNA and genes. This sample gives fewer than 800,000 distinct CDR3 sequences in total; 49% of them show up just once. The ten largest clones take up roughly 30% of the sample. Sequencing input: blood. These receptors were taken from a woman aged 60 to 75 in good health.

The rearrangement links TRBV3-1 to TRBJ2-1; D unresolved. V lost 1 base to trimming and J lost 4 bases, with 11 bases between them. This CDR3 is built from 15 residues. The V gene's germline CDR1 is LGHDT and CDR2 YNNKEL (reference sequence). CDR3 loop: CASSQGRAWYNEQFF. As DNA, the CDR3 is TGTGCCAGCAGCCAAGGTAGGGCCTGGTACAATGAGCAGTTCTTC.

The chain is built from TRBV7-2 and TRBJ2-3, with TRBD1 identical over 10 bases. Germline V gene lookup returns CDR1 SGHTA and CDR2 FQGNSA. V was pared by 5 bases and J by 2 bases, with 7 bases of the junction left unmatched. CDR3 length: 16 amino acids. CDR3 protein: CASSQGGQGFTDTQYF. The CDR3, as DNA: TGTGCCAGCAGCCAGGGGGGACAGGGGTTCACAGATACGCAGTATTTT.

The table lists this clonotype with a few counts. This chain connects TRBV7-2 to TRBJ2-4; TRBD2 matches 11 bases. Trimming removed 1 base from V and 6 bases from J; junction bases left unmatched: 11. The CDR3 consists of 18 residues. Looked up from germline, CDR1 is SGHTA and CDR2 is FQGNSA. The CDR3: CASSLGALAGGGINIQYF. The CDR3 DNA reads TGTGCCAGCAGCTTAGGGGCTCTAGCGGGAGGAGGGATAAACATTCAGTACTTC.